The 18 T cell receptor beta chains reported below all come from one sample, sequenced in a study of Tregs in tolerant kidney transplant recipients. The nonmyeloablative bone marrow transplants came from related graft donors, with transient mixed chimerism. Produced via immunoSEQ multiplex PCR; TCRdb's table is partial and in-frame only. The data contain over 70,000 clones, 91% of them singletons. The sample here was CD4+ T cells from blood (PBMCs), taken 24 months after the transplant. Every receptor here comes from a human patient who received a combined kidney and bone marrow transplant. Some T cells could come from the graft donor.

The chain is built from TRBV5-5 and TRBJ1-5; no clear D gene. Germline CDR1 and CDR2: SGHKS and YYEKEE (reference sequence). The CDR3 covers 11 residues. Trimming left V 4 bases short and J 3 bases short, with 2 bases between. The CDR3 nucleotides read TGTGCCAGCAGCCTCAATCAGCCCCAGCATTTT. Amino acid sequence: CASSLNQPQHF.

The chain couples TRBV5-1 to TRBJ2-1; D is possibly TRBD2 (5 bases). V lost 1 base and J 4 bases, leaving 9 bases between the germline ends. Germline assignment: CDR1 SGHRS and CDR2 YFSETQ. This CDR3 has 14 amino acids. CDR3 in amino acids: CASSLPGGYNEQFF. The DNA of the CDR3 is TGCGCCAGCAGCTTGCCGGGCGGGTACAATGAGCAGTTCTTC.

The V and J genes are TRBV14 and TRBJ2-5; D might be TRBD2 (6 bases). Germline V lookup: CDR1 SGHDN, CDR2 FVKESK. V was pared by 4 bases and J by 2 bases, with 20 bases between. This CDR3 is built from 17 residues. DNA of the CDR3: TGTGCCAGCAGCCTTATCTCCAGGGACTGGGGGCAAGAGACCCAGTACTTC. Translation gives CASSLISRDWGQETQYF.

The chain combines TRBV5-1 with TRBJ1-1; 10 bases fit TRBD1. The germline gives CDR1 SGHRS, CDR2 YFSETQ. V lost 0 bases to trimming and J lost 5 bases; unmatched junction nucleotides: 10. This CDR3 has 17 residues. CDR3 loop: CASSLVTGTGVETEAFF. CDR3 nucleotide sequence: TGCGCCAGCAGCTTGGTCACCGGGACAGGGGTCGAAACTGAAGCTTTCTTT. The full variable domain, completed using reference TRBV5-1 and TRBJ1-1, is KAGVTQTPRYLIKTRGQQVTLSCSPISGHRSVSWYQQTPGQGLQFLFEYFSETQRNKGNFPGRFSGRQFSNSRSEMNVSTLELGDSALYLCASSLVTGTGVETEAFFGQGTRLTVV.

The chain is built from TRBV7-3 and TRBJ2-2; 11 bases line up with TRBD1. The CDR3 has 14 amino acids. Trimming at V came to 5 bases and at J to 7 bases, leaving 3 bases not matched to a gene. The germline CDR1 and CDR2 sequences are SGHTA and FQGTGA. CDR3 in DNA: TGTGCCAGCAGCCCGGACAGGGGGCGCGGGGAGCTGTTTTTT. Encoded protein: CASSPDRGRGELFF.

The gene calls are TRBV21-1 and TRBJ1-2. TRBV21-1 has pseudogene status. The CDR3 is made up of 15 amino acids. CDR3 bases: TGTGCCAGCAGCAAAGCTTCAGGGCCCGGGGGTGGCTACACCTTC. It specifies CASSKASGPGGGYTF.

This rearrangement joins TRBV30 to TRBJ1-3; D is uncertain. Germline values: CDR1 GTSNPN, CDR2 SVGIG (reference sequence). The CDR3 is 12 amino acids. V was trimmed by 3 bases and J by 4 bases, leaving 7 bases between them. This chain's CDR3 is CAWSPGGNTIYF. CDR3 sequence (DNA): TGTGCCTGGAGCCCGGGAGGAAACACCATATATTTT.

The chain combines TRBV7-2 with TRBJ2-7; 7 bases are a match to TRBD2. Germline CDR1 reads SGHTA; CDR2 reads FQGNSA. This CDR3 has 15 residues. With V trimmed by 5 bases and J by 6 bases, 13 bases remained unmatched. Here the CDR3 reads CASSRESGDRFEQYF. CDR3 sequence (DNA): TGTGCCAGCAGCCGTGAGAGCGGGGATAGGTTCGAGCAGTACTTC. Full variable domain (outside the CDR3, taken from reference TRBV7-2 and TRBJ2-7): GAGVSQSPSNKVTEKGKDVELRCDPISGHTALYWYRQSLGQGLEFLIYFQGNSAPDKSGLPSDRFSAERTGGSVSTLTIQRTQQEDSAVYLCASSRESGDRFEQYFGPGTRLTVT.

Notes on this clone: Distinct nucleotide sequences in the sample also encode this CDR3. This sequence joins TRBV14 and TRBJ1-1; no reliable D call. Germline CDR1 is SGHDN and CDR2 is FVKESK. The CDR3 extends over 13 amino acids. V gave up 2 bases and J gave up 5 bases, with 9 bases separating them. The CDR3 loop is CASSQSTRTEAFF. CDR3 coding DNA: TGTGCCAGCAGCCAAAGTACGCGGACTGAAGCTTTCTTT. The variable domain in full, completed from reference TRBV14 and TRBJ1-1, reads EAGVTQFPSHSVIEKGQTVTLRCDPISGHDNLYWYRRVMGKEIKFLLHFVKESKQDESGMPNNRFLAERTGGTYSTLKVQPAELEDSGVYFCASSQSTRTEAFFGQGTRLTVV.

CDR3 coding DNA: TGTGCCAGCAGTAGCTATAGGCGGGGGCCCACTGAAGCTTTCTTT. Its translation: CASSSYRRGPTEAFF. The chain combines TRBV27 with TRBJ1-1; a weak D match, TRBD1 (6 bases). The ends were cut back, 5 bases at V and 4 bases at J, with 17 bases in the middle. The germline gives CDR1 MNHEY, CDR2 SMNVEV (reference sequence). The CDR3 is made up of 15 amino acids.

The chain links TRBV6-6 to TRBJ2-5, with 7 nucleotides matching TRBD1. The CDR3 is 15 residues long. Germline CDR1 MNHNY, CDR2 SVGAGI (reference sequence). With V trimmed by 5 bases and J by 5 bases, 11 bases remained unmatched. The CDR3 DNA sequence: TGTGCCAGCAGTCGTGTAACAGGGGTCAGCGAGACCCAGTACTTC. Protein sequence: CASSRVTGVSETQYF.

V is TRBV11-3 and J is TRBJ2-3; D remains unclear. Per germline, CDR1 SGHNT and CDR2 YENEEA. Trimming shortened V by 0 bases and J by 1 base, and 5 bases separated the two germline ends. The CDR3 is 14 amino acids. The CDR3 DNA reads TGTGCCAGCAGCTTAGACACAGGCACAGATACGCAGTATTTT. Translating gives CASSLDTGTDTQYF.

This rearrangement joins TRBV5-6 to TRBJ2-5, with D perhaps TRBD2 (5 bases). V was clipped by 4 bases and J by 5 bases, with 12 bases between them. The CDR3 runs 13 residues. Per the germline V gene, CDR1 is SGHDT and CDR2 is YYEEEE. The CDR3, as DNA: TGTGCCAGCAGCCCCGGGGTTGATGAGACCCAGTACTTC. This sequence encodes CASSPGVDETQYF.

This rearrangement joins TRBV5-1 to TRBJ2-2, with 7 bases matching TRBD1. The trim removed 5 bases at V and 2 bases at J, leaving 3 bases unmatched. The CDR3 runs to 14 residues. The germline V gene encodes CDR1 SGHRS and CDR2 YFSETQ. The CDR3 coding sequence is TGCGCCAGCAGGGGGACAGAAAACACCGGGGAGCTGTTTTTT. Protein product: CASRGTENTGELFF.

This clone was observed once. This chain links TRBV21-1 with TRBJ2-7; TRBD2, the D gene given by the table, was not confirmed from the DNA. TRBV21-1 is flagged as a pseudogene. The CDR3 is 17 residues long. In DNA form, the CDR3 reads TGTGCCAGCAGCAAAATGACTAGCGGGAGGGTATGGAGGGAGCAGTACTTC. As protein: CASSKMTSGRVWREQYF.

The chain employs TRBV11-2 and TRBJ1-4; 9 bases are a match to TRBD1. This CDR3 is 14 amino acids long. The V segment lost 8 bases and the J segment 0 bases; nucleotides outside the gene matches: 1. CDR1 and CDR2 (germline): SGHAT, FQNNGV. The CDR3 spells CASGTGSTNEKLFF. In nucleotides, the CDR3 is TGTGCCAGCGGGACAGGGTCAACTAATGAAAAACTGTTTTTT.

The rearrangement links TRBV7-9 to TRBJ2-3; D might be TRBD2 (5 bases). This CDR3 has 17 residues. V lost 5 bases to trimming and J lost 2 bases, with 20 bases between them. Germline CDR1 is SEHNR and CDR2 is FQNEAQ (reference sequence). DNA for the CDR3: TGTGCCAGCAGCCCTCGAGCTACGGGATCCCTCACAGATACGCAGTATTTT. It is translated as CASSPRATGSLTDTQYF. Looking up the rest from reference TRBV7-9 and TRBJ2-3 gives the full variable domain: DTGVSQNPRHKITKRGQNVTFRCDPISEHNRLYWYRQTLGQGPEFLTYFQNEAQLEKSRLLSDRFSAERPKGSFSTLEIQRTEQGDSAMYLCASSPRATGSLTDTQYFGPGTRLTVL.

The genes are TRBV5-4 and TRBJ2-5; 10 positions match TRBD2. The V and J ends lost 0 bases and 7 bases, in that order; junction bases with no gene match: 12. The length of the CDR3 is 17 residues. Germline CDR1 reads SGHNT; CDR2 reads YYREEE (reference sequence). Here the CDR3 DNA reads TGTGCCAGCAGCTTGGGTGTTAGCGGGGGGCGGGGTGGGACCCAGTACTTC. Translation gives CASSLGVSGGRGGTQYF.